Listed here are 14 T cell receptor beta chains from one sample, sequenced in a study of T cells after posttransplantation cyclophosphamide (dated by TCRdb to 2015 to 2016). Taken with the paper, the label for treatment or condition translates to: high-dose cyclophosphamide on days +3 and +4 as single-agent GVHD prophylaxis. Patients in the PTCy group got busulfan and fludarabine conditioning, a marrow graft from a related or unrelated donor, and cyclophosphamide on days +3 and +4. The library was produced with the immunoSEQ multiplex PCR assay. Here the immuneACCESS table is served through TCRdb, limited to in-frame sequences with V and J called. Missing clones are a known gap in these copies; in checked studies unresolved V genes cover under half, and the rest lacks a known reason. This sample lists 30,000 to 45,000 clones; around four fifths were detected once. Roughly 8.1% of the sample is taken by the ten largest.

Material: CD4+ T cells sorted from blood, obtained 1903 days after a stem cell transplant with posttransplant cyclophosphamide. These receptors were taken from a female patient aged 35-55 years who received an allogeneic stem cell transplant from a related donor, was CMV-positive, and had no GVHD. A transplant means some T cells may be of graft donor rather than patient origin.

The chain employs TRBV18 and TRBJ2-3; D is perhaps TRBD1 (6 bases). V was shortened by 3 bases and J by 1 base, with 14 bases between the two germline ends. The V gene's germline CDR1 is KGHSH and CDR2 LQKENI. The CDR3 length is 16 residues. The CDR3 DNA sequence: TGTGCCAGCTCACCCGAGATGGGGGCACGCACAGATACGCAGTATTTT. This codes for CASSPEMGARTDTQYF. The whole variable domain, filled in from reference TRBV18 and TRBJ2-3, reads NAGVMQNPRHLVRRRGQEARLRCSPMKGHSHVYWYRQLPEEGLKFMVYLQKENIIDESGMPKERFSAEFPKEGPSILRIQQVVRGDSAAYFCASSPEMGARTDTQYFGPGTRLTVL.

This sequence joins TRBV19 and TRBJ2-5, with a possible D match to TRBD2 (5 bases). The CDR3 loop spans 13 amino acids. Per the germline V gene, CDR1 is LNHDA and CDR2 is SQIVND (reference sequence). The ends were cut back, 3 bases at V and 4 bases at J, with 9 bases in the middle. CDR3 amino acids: CASSMVEGETQYF. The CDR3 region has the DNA TGTGCCAGTAGTATGGTTGAGGGAGAGACCCAGTACTTC.

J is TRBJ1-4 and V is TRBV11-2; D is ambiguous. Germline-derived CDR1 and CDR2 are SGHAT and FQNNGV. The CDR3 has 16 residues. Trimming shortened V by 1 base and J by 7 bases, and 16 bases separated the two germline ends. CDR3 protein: CASSLVPDIGGEKLFF. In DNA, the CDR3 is TGTGCCAGCAGCTTAGTCCCCGACATCGGAGGTGAAAAACTGTTTTTT.

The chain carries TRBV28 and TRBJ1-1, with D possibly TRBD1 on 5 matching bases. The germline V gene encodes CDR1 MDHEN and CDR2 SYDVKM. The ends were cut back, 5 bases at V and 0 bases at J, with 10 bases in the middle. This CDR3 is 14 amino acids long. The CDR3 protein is CASSPSGLNTEAFF. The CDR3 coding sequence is TGTGCCAGCAGTCCGTCAGGGTTGAACACTGAAGCTTTCTTT.

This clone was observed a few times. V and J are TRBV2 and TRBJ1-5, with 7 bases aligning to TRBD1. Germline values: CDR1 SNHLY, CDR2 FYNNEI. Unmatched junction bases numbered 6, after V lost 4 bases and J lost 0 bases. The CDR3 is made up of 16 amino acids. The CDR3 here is CASSGDRVYSNQPQHF. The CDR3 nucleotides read TGTGCCAGCAGTGGCGACAGGGTCTATAGCAATCAGCCCCAGCATTTT.

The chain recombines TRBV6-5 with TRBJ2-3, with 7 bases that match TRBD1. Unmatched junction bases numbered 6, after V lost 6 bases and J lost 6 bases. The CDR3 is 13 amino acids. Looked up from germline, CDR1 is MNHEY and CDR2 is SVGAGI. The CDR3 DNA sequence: TGTGCCAGCAGCCGACAGGGCTCGGATACGCAGTATTTT. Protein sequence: CASSRQGSDTQYF.

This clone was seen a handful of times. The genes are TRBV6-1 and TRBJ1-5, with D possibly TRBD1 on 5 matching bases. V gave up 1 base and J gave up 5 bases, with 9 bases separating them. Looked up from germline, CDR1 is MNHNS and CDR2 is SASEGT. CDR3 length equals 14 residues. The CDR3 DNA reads TGTGCCAGCAGTGAAGGGACACCTTATCAGCCCCAGCATTTT. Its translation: CASSEGTPYQPQHF.

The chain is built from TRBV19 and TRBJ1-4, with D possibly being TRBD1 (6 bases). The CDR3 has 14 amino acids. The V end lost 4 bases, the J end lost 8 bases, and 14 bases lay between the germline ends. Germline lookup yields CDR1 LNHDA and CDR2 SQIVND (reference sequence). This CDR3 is CASSSGGITEKLFF. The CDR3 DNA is TGTGCCAGTAGTAGCGGGGGCATCACCGAAAAACTGTTTTTT.

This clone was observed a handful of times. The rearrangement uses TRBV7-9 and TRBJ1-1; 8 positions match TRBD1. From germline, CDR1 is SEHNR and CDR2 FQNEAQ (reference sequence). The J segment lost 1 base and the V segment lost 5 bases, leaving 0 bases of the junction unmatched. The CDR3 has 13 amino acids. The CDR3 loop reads CASSDRGNTEAFF. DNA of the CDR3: TGTGCCAGCAGCGACAGGGGGAACACTGAAGCTTTCTTT. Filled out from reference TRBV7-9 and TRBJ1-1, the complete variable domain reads DTGVSQNPRHKITKRGQNVTFRCDPISEHNRLYWYRQTLGQGPEFLTYFQNEAQLEKSRLLSDRFSAERPKGSFSTLEIQRTEQGDSAMYLCASSDRGNTEAFFGQGTRLTVV.

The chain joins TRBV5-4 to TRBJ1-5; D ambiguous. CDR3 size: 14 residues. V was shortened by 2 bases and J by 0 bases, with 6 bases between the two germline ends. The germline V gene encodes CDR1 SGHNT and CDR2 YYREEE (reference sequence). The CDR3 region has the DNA TGTGCCAGCAGCTTTCCCGGTAGCAATCAGCCCCAGCATTTT. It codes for CASSFPGSNQPQHF.

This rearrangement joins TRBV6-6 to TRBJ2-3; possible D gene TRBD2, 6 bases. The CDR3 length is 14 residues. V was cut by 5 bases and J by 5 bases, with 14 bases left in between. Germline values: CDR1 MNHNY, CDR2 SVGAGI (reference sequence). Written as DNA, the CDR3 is TGTGCCAGCAGTCCGAGACTAGGTGGAGATACGCAGTATTTT. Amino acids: CASSPRLGGDTQYF.

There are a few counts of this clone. CDR3 nucleotide sequence: TGTGCCAGCAGCTCCCCCGGGACAGACTATGGCTACACCTTC. Encoded protein: CASSSPGTDYGYTF. The chain employs TRBV5-4 and TRBJ1-2, with 7 bases fitting TRBD1. Germline V gene lookup returns CDR1 SGHNT and CDR2 YYREEE (reference sequence). There are 14 residues in the CDR3. V was clipped by 3 bases and J by 3 bases; unmatched bases: 5.

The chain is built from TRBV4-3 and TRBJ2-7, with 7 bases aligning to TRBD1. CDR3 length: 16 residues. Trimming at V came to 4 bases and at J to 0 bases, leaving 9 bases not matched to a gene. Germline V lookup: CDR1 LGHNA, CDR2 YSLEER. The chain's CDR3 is CASSPRWDRYSYEQYF. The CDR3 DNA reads TGCGCCAGCAGCCCCAGATGGGACAGATACTCCTACGAGCAGTACTTC.

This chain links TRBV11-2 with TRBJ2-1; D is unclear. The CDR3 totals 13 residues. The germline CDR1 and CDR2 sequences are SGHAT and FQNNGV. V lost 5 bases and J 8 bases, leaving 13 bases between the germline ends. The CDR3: CASSPQVGYEQFF. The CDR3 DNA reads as TGTGCCAGCAGCCCTCAGGTGGGTTATGAGCAGTTCTTC.